The 20 T cell receptor beta chains reported below all come from one sample, sequenced in a study of CD8+ T cells in alopecia areata. Extracted RNA was reverse transcribed into cDNA, the sequencing template. The table came from immunoSEQ multiplex PCR; TCRdb's copy has only in-frame clones and leaves some out. The sample has about 180,000 clones, almost 65% seen once. Sequenced here: CD4+ T cells sorted from blood, sampled at week 0. The receptors come from a human donor with alopecia areata.

The chain employs TRBV25-1 and TRBJ1-6; D gene uncertain. In germline, CDR1 is MGHDK, CDR2 SYGVNS. V lost 4 bases to trimming and J lost 7 bases, with 20 bases between them. The CDR3 contains 17 residues. CDR3 sequence (DNA): TGTGCCAGCAGTGCCCCCGCTACCCCGGGGTGGAATTCACCCCTCCACTTT. The encoded protein is CASSAPATPGWNSPLHF.

J is TRBJ2-7 and V is TRBV6-5, with TRBD1 matching over 7 bases. The CDR3 totals 14 residues. Looked up from germline, CDR1 is MNHEY and CDR2 is SVGAGI. V was pared by 5 bases and J by 0 bases, with 4 bases of the junction left unmatched. Here the CDR3 DNA reads TGTGCCAGCAGTAAACAGGGGACCTCCTACGAGCAGTACTTC. Its translation: CASSKQGTSYEQYF.

V usage is TRBV4-3 and J usage is TRBJ2-1; no reliable D call. The CDR3 consists of 15 residues. Between the trimmed V and J ends, which lost 1 base and 1 base, there was a span of 8 bases. Germline V lookup: CDR1 LGHNA, CDR2 YSLEER. CDR3 coding DNA: TGCGCCAGCAGCCAAGGGGCAGGTTCCTACAATGAGCAGTTCTTC. Its translation is CASSQGAGSYNEQFF.

The chain recombines TRBV30 with TRBJ2-3, with TRBD2 as a possible D gene (7 bases). The germline gives CDR1 GTSNPN, CDR2 SVGIG (reference sequence). Trimming cost V 0 bases and J 10 bases, with 11 bases left between them. This CDR3 is built from 12 residues. Written as DNA, the CDR3 is TGTGCCTGGAGTGTACGAGGGGGGGCGCAGTATTTT. It translates to CAWSVRGGAQYF.

This clone was recorded only once. The chain uses TRBV5-1 and TRBJ2-4; D is undetermined. The ends were cut back, 4 bases at V and 0 bases at J, with 20 bases in the middle. The CDR3 has 18 residues. In germline, CDR1 is SGHRS, CDR2 YFSETQ. The CDR3 loop is CASSTGSSGLLAKNIQYF. The CDR3 nucleotides are TGCGCCAGCAGCACCGGATCATCAGGTTTACTAGCCAAAAACATTCAGTACTTC.

In this sample, this clone turned up a few times. The chain links TRBV21-1 to TRBJ2-1; no check of the table's D call, TRBD1, against the DNA was made. TRBV21-1 is termed a pseudogene. The CDR3 consists of 15 residues. CDR3: CASGDRDLSYNEQFF. CDR3 nucleotides: TGTGCCAGCGGCGACAGGGACCTCTCCTACAATGAGCAGTTCTTC.

The gene calls are TRBV2 and TRBJ1-1, with unresolved D. Germline values: CDR1 SNHLY, CDR2 FYNNEI. The CDR3 extends over 13 amino acids. V shed 4 bases and J shed 1 base, with 7 bases lying between them. The CDR3 DNA follows: TGTGCCAGCAGTGGCTTCGGGAACACTGAAGCTTTCTTT. This sequence encodes CASSGFGNTEAFF. Based on the CDR3 plus reference TRBV2 and TRBJ1-1, the full variable domain is EPEVTQTPSHQVTQMGQEVILRCVPISNHLYFYWYRQILGQKVEFLVSFYNNEISEKSEIFDDQFSVERPDGSNFTLKIRSTKLEDSAMYFCASSGFGNTEAFFGQGTRLTVV.

J is TRBJ1-5 and V is TRBV5-6; perhaps TRBD1 as D (5 bases). With 5 bases removed from V and 2 bases from J, the gap between germline ends came to 11 bases. CDR3 length: 14 residues. CDR1 and CDR2 (germline): SGHDT, YYEEEE. The CDR3 DNA reads as TGTGCCAGCAGTCGATCGGGGGGCAATCAGCCCCAGCATTTT. This encodes CASSRSGGNQPQHF.

The chain links TRBV10-3 to TRBJ2-3; 7 bases line up with TRBD1. Trimming cost V 10 bases and J 0 bases; bases outside gene matches: 4. The CDR3 length is 13 residues. The germline V gene has CDR1 ENHRY and CDR2 SYGVKD. CDR3 in DNA: TGTGCCAGCCGGGACAGCAGCACAGATACGCAGTATTTT. It is translated as CASRDSSTDTQYF.

The chain recombines TRBV5-6 with TRBJ2-6; 11 nucleotides agree with TRBD2. This CDR3 comprises 17 residues. Germline trimming cut 4 bases from V and 2 bases from J; bases unmatched to any gene: 5. From germline, CDR1 is SGHDT and CDR2 YYEEEE. CDR3 DNA: TGTGCCAGCAGCCAGTGGGGACTAGCGGCTGGGGCCAACGTCCTGACTTTC. Protein: CASSQWGLAAGANVLTF.

The chain couples TRBV7-8 to TRBJ2-7; tentative D call: TRBD1 (5 bases). The CDR3 runs to 14 residues. V lost 5 bases, J lost 0 bases, and 11 bases lay in between. Germline CDR1 SGHVS, CDR2 FQNEAQ. The CDR3 bases are TGTGCCAGCAGCCCCCAGGGTCGCTCCTACGAGCAGTACTTC. Protein: CASSPQGRSYEQYF.

This clone was observed a handful of times. This sequence joins TRBV5-6 and TRBJ2-5; D is undetermined. The length of the CDR3 is 11 residues. Trimming took 4 bases from V and 1 from J, leaving 2 bases between them. Germline V gives CDR1 SGHDT, CDR2 YYEEEE. In DNA form, the CDR3 reads TGTGCCAGCAGCGTCCAAGAGACCCAGTACTTC. It is translated as CASSVQETQYF.

The J gene is TRBJ2-1, the V gene TRBV6-5; tentatively, D is TRBD2 (7 bases). The CDR3 contains 14 residues. CDR1 is MNHEY and CDR2 is SVGAGI in the germline V gene. Trimming pared 8 bases from V and 4 bases from J, leaving 15 bases between. The CDR3 reads CASRLGGGYNEQFF. The CDR3 DNA is TGTGCCAGCCGCCTGGGAGGGGGGTACAATGAGCAGTTCTTC.

This CDR3 reads CASSVGTGLYGYTF. CDR3 DNA: TGTGCCAGCAGTGTAGGGACAGGGCTCTATGGCTACACCTTC. This chain connects TRBV2 to TRBJ1-2; TRBD1 agrees at 9 bases. V shed 4 bases, J shed 4 bases, and the junction held 4 bases outside the gene matches. CDR3 length: 14 residues. CDR1 is SNHLY and CDR2 is FYNNEI in the germline V gene.

The chain combines TRBV21-1 with TRBJ2-1; the table assigns TRBD2, which was not confirmed against the DNA. TRBV21-1 is termed a pseudogene. This CDR3 spans 13 amino acids. The CDR3 loop reads CASRMSSYNEQFF. In DNA, the CDR3 is TGTGCCAGCAGGATGAGCTCCTACAATGAGCAGTTCTTC.

This chain uses TRBV5-5 with TRBJ1-1, with D hard to call. CDR3 length: 14 amino acids. V lost 5 bases to trimming and J lost 8 bases, with 19 bases between them. The germline V gene has CDR1 SGHKS and CDR2 YYEKEE (reference sequence). CDR3: CASRTSFLVTEAFF. CDR3 DNA sequence: TGTGCCAGCAGAACCAGTTTCTTGGTAACCGAAGCTTTCTTT.

V is TRBV29-1 and J is TRBJ1-1, with D possibly TRBD1 on 6 matching bases. Trimming removed 8 bases at V and 12 bases at J, with 22 bases between. The CDR3 consists of 12 residues. The germline V gene has CDR1 SQVTM and CDR2 ANQGSEA. The CDR3 loop reads CSTKQGRGQSFF. CDR3 nucleotide sequence: TGCAGCACGAAACAGGGCCGGGGGCAATCTTTCTTT.

This sequence joins TRBV7-2 and TRBJ2-2; 9 bases line up with TRBD1. There are 15 residues in the CDR3. The germline CDR1 and CDR2 sequences are SGHTA and FQGNSA. V shed 5 bases, J shed 8 bases, and the junction held 9 bases outside the gene matches. CDR3 protein: CASSRKQGAEGELFF. DNA of the CDR3: TGTGCCAGCAGCCGAAAACAGGGGGCAGAGGGGGAGCTGTTTTTT. The full variable domain, its missing parts supplied by reference TRBV7-2 and TRBJ2-2, is GAGVSQSPSNKVTEKGKDVELRCDPISGHTALYWYRQSLGQGLEFLIYFQGNSAPDKSGLPSDRFSAERTGGSVSTLTIQRTQQEDSAVYLCASSRKQGAEGELFFGEGSRLTVL.

The chain combines TRBV27 with TRBJ2-6, with D perhaps matching TRBD1 (6 bases). The CDR3 has 17 residues. Per germline, CDR1 MNHEY and CDR2 SMNVEV (reference sequence). Trimming pared 5 bases from V and 1 base from J, leaving 15 bases between. The CDR3 DNA reads as TGTGCCAGCAGTCCCCCGACAGGCCGATCTGGGGCCAACGTCCTGACTTTC. Translation gives CASSPPTGRSGANVLTF.

V usage is TRBV4-2 and J usage is TRBJ2-3; the D is unclear. The CDR3 has 16 residues. Germline values: CDR1 LGHNA, CDR2 YNFKEQ. V was trimmed by 1 base and J by 3 bases, leaving 14 bases between them. CDR3 amino acids: CASSQVGRDLTDTQYF. The CDR3 DNA follows: TGTGCCAGCAGCCAAGTTGGAAGGGATCTAACAGATACGCAGTATTTT.